A single sample is the source of the 22 T cell receptor beta chains below, sequenced in a study of breast tumors, draining lymph nodes, adjacent tissues. From the multiplex PCR reads, TCRdb called clonotypes with MiXCR, one entry per CDR3 protein. In the table there are 200,000 or so distinct CDR3 sequences, roughly 29% of which are singletons. The lymph nodes were axillary draining lymph nodes from breast cancer patients. The sample was axillary lymph node tissue. The receptors here all came from a female donor with breast cancer. Some clones in this sample may be carry-over from other donors' samples.

The rearrangement links TRBV24-1 to TRBJ2-7, with D hard to call. The V gene lost 6 bases and the J gene lost 8 bases, with 19 bases spanning the gap. The CDR3 has 14 residues. Germline CDR1 reads KGHDR; CDR2 reads SFDVKD. CDR3 region: CATSSIAEGRQQYF. The CDR3 DNA follows: TGTGCCACCAGTAGTATAGCTGAAGGGCGCCAGCAGTACTTC.

At least ten counts were recorded for this clonotype. This chain uses TRBV2 with TRBJ2-1; the D is unclear. Trimming took off 2 bases at V and 9 bases at J, with 8 bases between the two ends. Germline assignment: CDR1 SNHLY and CDR2 FYNNEI. The CDR3 loop spans 12 amino acids. The CDR3: CASSESRSEQFF. The CDR3 coding sequence is TGTGCCAGCAGTGAAAGTAGAAGTGAGCAGTTCTTC.

The CDR3 DNA follows: TGCGCCAGCGTTTCGGGGGCTAGTCATTCTGCTGAAGCTTTCTTT. As protein: CASVSGASHSAEAFF. The gene calls are TRBV10-2 and TRBJ1-1, with D perhaps matching TRBD1 (6 bases). This CDR3 has 15 amino acids. V was trimmed by 8 bases and J by 6 bases, leaving 22 bases between them. From germline, CDR1 is WSHSY and CDR2 SAAADI.

Many counts were recorded for this clonotype. The CDR3 sequence: CASTRTSGGTDTQYF. CDR3 DNA sequence: TGTGCCAGCACCCGGACTAGCGGTGGCACAGATACGCAGTATTTT. This chain connects TRBV12-3 or TRBV12-4 to TRBJ2-3, with 10 bases lining up with TRBD2. The V gene end was trimmed by 7 bases and the J gene end by 1 base; junction bases not matched to a gene: 5. The CDR3 runs 15 residues.

Notes on this clonotype: A much larger clone lies one base from this, so it may be a read error. The chain combines TRBV6-5 with TRBJ2-2, with D perhaps matching TRBD1 (5 bases). CDR3 size: 15 residues. Germline CDR1 reads MNHEY; CDR2 reads SVGAGI. This CDR3 is CASSYRQSNAGELFF. DNA for the CDR3: TGTGCCAGCAGTTACCGACAGTCGAACGCCGGGGAGCTGTTTTTT.

In this sample, this clonotype turned up a few times. Since a much larger clone is just one base distant, this may be a read error. The chain combines TRBV5-4 with TRBJ1-2, with D hard to call. Germline V gene sequence: CDR1 SGHNT, CDR2 YYREEE (reference sequence). Deletions cut 4 bases from V and 8 bases from J, with 18 bases between. This CDR3 region has 14 residues. Written as DNA, the CDR3 is TGTGCCAGCAGCCAATACAACGCGGGTGAAGGCTACACCTTC. Translated, it gives CASSQYNAGEGYTF.

As regards this clonotype: This clone may be a read error of a much larger clone one base away. The chain recombines TRBV6-6 with TRBJ2-1, with 10 bases aligning to TRBD2. The germline gives CDR1 MNHNY, CDR2 SVGAGI (reference sequence). The CDR3 runs to 13 residues. The CDR3 DNA reads TGTGCCAGCCTGGGGCCGGGACTAGCGTTTCAGCTCTTC. Its translation: CASLGPGLAFQLF.

This clonotype was detected ten times or more. The chain is built from TRBV19 and TRBJ2-1; 12 positions agree with TRBD2. The trim removed 3 bases at V and 6 bases at J, leaving 6 bases unmatched. Looked up from germline, CDR1 is LNHDA and CDR2 is SQIVND (reference sequence). There are 16 residues in the CDR3. CDR3 protein: CASSIGGLAGLNEQFF. CDR3 nucleotides: TGTGCCAGTAGTATCGGAGGACTAGCGGGACTCAATGAGCAGTTCTTC. The full variable domain, its missing parts supplied by reference TRBV19 and TRBJ2-1, is DGGITQSPKYLFRKEGQNVTLSCEQNLNHDAMYWYRQDPGQGLRLIYYSQIVNDFQKGDIAEGYSVSREKKESFPLTVTSAQKNPTAFYLCASSIGGLAGLNEQFFGPGTRLTVL.

The V call is TRBV19, the J call TRBJ1-5, with 7 bases aligning to TRBD1. V was pared by 4 bases and J by 4 bases, with 4 bases of the junction left unmatched. CDR3 size: 14 residues. Germline V gene sequence: CDR1 LNHDA, CDR2 SQIVND (reference sequence). CDR3 nucleotide sequence: TGTGCCAGTAGTAGAGGGGGCAGAAATCAGCCCCAGCATTTT. Translated: CASSRGGRNQPQHF.

This clonotype was counted at least ten times. The chain couples TRBV7-2 to TRBJ2-3; 8 nucleotides match TRBD2. V trimming: 3 bases; J trimming: 2 bases; junction bases outside the gene matches: 7. Germline CDR1 reads SGHTA; CDR2 reads FQGNSA. The CDR3 sequence is 16 residues long. CDR3 nucleotides: TGTGCCAGCAGCTTCTTCGGGGGGGGTTTCACAGATACGCAGTATTTT. It yields the protein CASSFFGGGFTDTQYF.

This clonotype occurred many times. The chain has TRBV11-2 and TRBJ2-3; 8 nucleotides align to TRBD2. With V trimmed by 5 bases and J by 4 bases, 8 bases remained unmatched. Germline V gene lookup returns CDR1 SGHAT and CDR2 FQNNGV. The CDR3 contains 15 residues. The CDR3, as DNA: TGTGCCAGCAGCGCCGGGACTAGTCGTCCAGATACGCAGTATTTT. The encoded protein is CASSAGTSRPDTQYF. Based on the CDR3 plus reference TRBV11-2 and TRBJ2-3, the full variable domain is EAGVAQSPRYKIIEKRQSVAFWCNPISGHATLYWYQQILGQGPKLLIQFQNNGVVDDSQLPKDRFSAERLKGVDSTLKIQPAKLEDSAVYLCASSAGTSRPDTQYFGPGTRLTVL.

A note on this clonotype: Relative to the germline gene, one junction end is altered; a read error may explain this. The V gene is TRBV20-1, the J gene TRBJ2-6; 8 bases agree with TRBD1. The germline V gene has CDR1 DFQATT and CDR2 SNEGSKA (reference sequence). This CDR3 spans 16 amino acids. In nucleotides, the CDR3 is TGCAATGCTAGAAATCGGGGACAGGCTGCGGCCAACGTCCTGACTTTC. Its protein is CNARNRGQAAANVLTF.

Regarding this clonotype: The missing conserved phenylalanine or tryptophan at the end of this CDR3 makes a read error likely. Because the CDR3's place on the DNA is in doubt, the DNA is left out and the CDR3 is given as listed by TCRdb. The chain carries TRBV20-1 and TRBJ1-6; TRBD1 reflects the table's D call only, with no check against the DNA. The germline V gene encodes CDR1 DFQATT and CDR2 SNEGSKA (reference sequence). The CDR3 length is 11 residues, termini included. The CDR3 reads CSARDPDRHDY.

Ten or more counts support this clonotype. V gene TRBV15 combines with J gene TRBJ2-2, with D tentatively TRBD1 (6 bases). Deletions cut 3 bases from V and 4 bases from J, with 12 bases between. This CDR3 contains 15 residues. Germline loops: CDR1 LNHNV, CDR2 YYDKDF (reference sequence). The CDR3 protein is CATSSDLDSTGELFF. In DNA, the CDR3 is TGTGCCACCAGCAGCGACCTGGACAGCACCGGGGAGCTGTTTTTT.

Concerning this clonotype itself: Possible read error: a much larger clone is one base away. This chain uses TRBV20-1 with TRBJ2-7; 10 positions match TRBD1. The length of the CDR3 is 14 residues. CDR1 and CDR2 from the germline V gene are DFQATT and SNEGSKA (reference sequence). V gave up 5 bases and J gave up 2 bases; unmatched junction bases: 6. The CDR3 coding sequence is TGCAGTGCTTCGGGACAGGGGTTACCCTACGAGCAGTACTTC. It codes for CSASGQGLPYEQYF.

This clonotype was counted at least ten times. J is TRBJ2-2 and V is TRBV6-5; no reliable D call. V lost 4 bases and J lost 0, with 9 bases in between. CDR1 is MNHEY, CDR2 SVGAGI, per germline. This CDR3 has 15 amino acids. The CDR3 protein is CASSFLGTNTGELFF. The CDR3 DNA reads as TGTGCCAGCAGTTTTCTGGGGACGAACACCGGGGAGCTGTTTTTT.

This clonotype was picked up many times. The J gene is TRBJ2-3, the V gene TRBV7-2; no reliable D call. The germline V gene has CDR1 SGHTA and CDR2 FQGNSA. CDR3 size: 12 residues. Trimming removed 6 bases at V and 2 bases at J, with 6 bases between. Here the CDR3 DNA reads TGTGCCAGCAGTTCCTACACAGATACGCAGTATTTT. Translated, it gives CASSSYTDTQYF.

The chain carries TRBV20-1 and TRBJ1-1; the D gene is possibly TRBD1 (5 bases). Germline values: CDR1 DFQATT, CDR2 SNEGSKA (reference sequence). The CDR3 is 12 residues long. V was shortened by 6 bases and J by 4 bases, with 12 bases between the two germline ends. This chain's CDR3 is CSAPQGGTEAFF. The CDR3 nucleotides are TGCAGTGCGCCCCAGGGAGGCACTGAAGCTTTCTTT.

This clonotype was detected many times. The V and J genes are TRBV12-3 or TRBV12-4 and TRBJ2-7, with TRBD1 matching 7 bases. This CDR3 has 15 amino acids. With 1 base clipped from V and 0 bases from J, the junction kept 3 bases outside the gene matches. The CDR3 protein is CASSLGDSHSYEQYF. CDR3 nucleotides: TGTGCCAGCAGTTTAGGGGACAGCCACTCCTACGAGCAGTACTTC.

The V and J genes are TRBV20-1 and TRBJ1-5; maybe TRBD1 (6 bases). Germline V gene lookup returns CDR1 DFQATT and CDR2 SNEGSKA (reference sequence). The CDR3 totals 14 residues. V was cut by 3 bases and J by 6 bases, with 15 bases left in between. CDR3 coding DNA: TGCAGTGCTAGTGCTGGGGGCGCCGGTCAGCCCCAGCATTTT. Translated: CSASAGGAGQPQHF.

In this sample, this clonotype turned up many times. The chain is built from TRBV9 and TRBJ1-3; D may be TRBD1 (5 bases). Germline V lookup: CDR1 SGDLS, CDR2 YYNGEE. V lost 7 bases and J lost 0, with 14 bases in between. The length of the CDR3 is 15 residues. Written as DNA, the CDR3 is TGTGCCAGCTCTCAGGGACGTTTCTCTGGAAACACCATATATTTT. It yields the protein CASSQGRFSGNTIYF.

This clonotype was seen many times. The CDR3 DNA is TGTGCCAGCGGACACCTCCAGGGTCGGGAAAAACTGTTTTTT. Translated, it gives CASGHLQGREKLFF. J is TRBJ1-4 and V is TRBV12-3 or TRBV12-4, with a possible D match to TRBD1 (5 bases). The length of the CDR3 is 14 residues. The V end was cut by 8 bases, the J end by 8 bases, with 18 bases between.